This T cell receptor beta chain emerged from a study of vaccination effects on CD4 cells after COVID-19. Produced via immunoSEQ multiplex PCR; TCRdb's table is partial and in-frame only. The sample has 65,000 to 95,000 clones, under 85% seen once. Germline-derived CDR1 and CDR2 are SGHTA and FQGNSA. V dropped 2 bases and J dropped 4 bases, with 17 bases sitting between them. This CDR3 contains 16 residues. Ahead of sequencing, the ViraFEST assay grew antigen-specific CD4+ T cells using viral peptide pools. The culture ran for under eleven days, and then CD4+ T cells were isolated. Participants were given two doses of BNT162b2 or mRNA-1273 vaccine. Some 2.2 million PBMC per well were cultured with 8.5 to 10 IU/ml IL-2 and approximately 10 ug/ml peptides. As to this clone: Antigen unknown.

This chain uses TRBV7-2 with TRBJ1-2; tentative D call: TRBD1 (5 bases). The starting material was CD4+ T cells from PBMCs cultured with HCoV-OC43 spike peptides, obtained after COVID-19 vaccination. Subset specified: HCoV-OC43 spike overlapping peptide pool stimulation. The sequence was collected from a human donor who received a COVID-19 vaccine. The CDR3 DNA reads as TGTGCCAGCAGCTTACGGGGCGCGGGGCAGACCTATGGCTACACCTTC. Encoded protein: CASSLRGAGQTYGYTF.